The sequence of this TCR beta chain was determined in a study of T cells after yellow fever vaccination. For the study at large: For low cell numbers, libraries were made with SMART-Seq v4 Ultra Low Input. Study results and limitations: The CD4 compartment and the CD8 compartment contained a small share of clonotypes in common.

Making TCR cDNA involved 5'RACE template switching, which added UMIs and a universal primer site. Using its own MiXCR run on the 5' RACE reads, TCRdb lists one record per CDR3 protein. This sample yields about 330,000 distinct CDR3 sequences, of which around 6.8% are seen a single time; 15% to 20% belongs to the top ten. This clonotype was counted many times. Its antigen is not identified. V was clipped by 7 bases and J by 6 bases, with 16 bases between them. The CDR3 contains 14 residues. Germline CDR1 reads MDHEN; CDR2 reads SYDVKM. The source is a man aged 18-30 years who received the YFV17D yellow fever vaccine. Specimen: PBMCs, collected more than 40 days after the first yellow fever vaccination. This chain links TRBV28 with TRBJ2-1; D not resolved. The CDR3: CASTPRGGVNEQFF. The CDR3, as DNA: TGTGCCAGCACCCCCCGTGGTGGCGTCAATGAGCAGTTCTTC.